What follows describes a single T cell receptor beta chain. What it binds is not known. The data are from a study of post-analysis software for immune sequencing data. Every TCR beta cDNA library bore unique molecular identifiers. Between roughly 1 and 10 million T cells gave rise to approximately 520,000 cDNA molecules. Each CDR3 protein gets one entry after TCRdb re-called the PCR reads with MiXCR. The table records fewer than 600,000 distinct CDR3 sequences, approximately 45% of them present only once. There are 15 residues in the CDR3. J lost 2 bases, V lost 1 base, and 2 bases had no gene match. Germline-derived CDR1 and CDR2 are LGHNA and YNFKEQ. Points from the study as a whole: With TRBV5-6, TRBV5-1 and TRBV20-1 included, about five TRBV segments were more frequent in patients than in controls. When the samples were clustered directly with F measure, those that had been prepared in the same batch showed strong co-clustering.

This chain uses TRBV4-2 with TRBJ2-3; 8 positions match TRBD2. The sample taken for sequencing was blood. The clonotype comes from a girl aged 5-17 years with multiple sclerosis. For the CDR3, the DNA is TGTGCCAGCAGCCAAGGAGCGGGGGACACAGATACGCAGTATTTT. It specifies CASSQGAGDTDTQYF.